The clone carrying this T cell receptor (beta chain) has just one count. As yet, its antigen is unknown. Sequencing used immunoSEQ version 4 in survey mode. Libraries were prepared by immunoSEQ multiplex PCR; TCRdb keeps only in-frame clonotypes and omits some of them. Of 35,000 to 40,000 clones listed, 75% to 90% were seen once; the top ten hold 1.5% to 2%. Cells were stimulated with CMV-infected fibroblast lysates at 10 ug/mL. CD40L/CD69 double-negative CD45RO-high memory CD4+ T cells were collected. The data are from a study of persistence of HIV-infected CD4 T cells. Study-level findings and limits: Bulk TCR data could not be restricted to HIV-1-infected CMV-responding cells.

Sequences were derived from CD4+ T cells sorted from PBMCs after approximately 19-hour stimulation, sampled from a patient who received antiretroviral therapy. The TCR sequence derives from an adult man with HIV who was CMV-seropositive.

The CDR3 protein is CASSMRGNTEAFF. CDR3 coding DNA: TGTGCCAGCAGTATGAGGGGAAACACTGAAGCTTTCTTT. The V and J genes are TRBV6-5 and TRBJ1-1; D is possibly TRBD1 (5 bases). Germline CDR1 and CDR2: MNHEY and SVGAGI. This CDR3 has 13 residues. V was cut by 5 bases and J by 2 bases, with 9 bases left in between.